Listed here are 13 T cell receptor beta chains from one sample, sequenced in a study of Ad26.COV2.S vaccination and SARS-CoV-2 variants. Profiled with immunoSEQ multiplex PCR; TCRdb holds only in-frame clones, not every one. The sample consists of 350,000 to 450,000 clones, about 91% of them appearing once. The sample in question was peripheral blood, obtained after recovery from COVID-19. These receptors were collected from a human donor who had recovered from COVID-19.

The rearrangement uses TRBV27 and TRBJ2-7; D uncertain. V was shortened by 5 bases and J by 2 bases, with 10 bases between the two germline ends. The CDR3 is 13 amino acids. The germline gives CDR1 MNHEY, CDR2 SMNVEV (reference sequence). The CDR3 loop is CASSGYRTYEQYF. The CDR3 bases are TGTGCCAGCAGTGGATACCGGACCTACGAGCAGTACTTC.

The V gene is TRBV6-5, the J gene TRBJ1-2; the D gene is possibly TRBD1 (5 bases). Germline CDR1 reads MNHEY; CDR2 reads SVGAGI. Trimming stripped 7 bases from V and 8 bases from J, with 11 bases between. The CDR3 totals 11 residues. The CDR3 DNA sequence: TGTGCCAGCACCTCGGGGGGGGGCTACACCTTC. It codes for CASTSGGGYTF.

The rearrangement joins TRBV11-2 to TRBJ2-1, with TRBD2 matching over 8 bases. Germline V lookup: CDR1 SGHAT, CDR2 FQNNGV. The CDR3 totals 15 residues. The junction had 4 bases not matched to a gene; V was cut back by 6 bases and J by 0 bases. DNA of the CDR3: TGTGCCAGCAGTCAAAGCGGGGGCTCCTACAATGAGCAGTTCTTC. As protein: CASSQSGGSYNEQFF.

A word on this clone: The junction shows a germline mismatch at one end, possibly a read error. The chain is built from TRBV6-5 and TRBJ2-7; 12 nucleotides agree with TRBD1. The CDR3 totals 12 residues. Germline V gene data show CDR1 as MNHEY and CDR2 as SVGAGI. The CDR3 is CASSLGTGGFHF. The CDR3 DNA is TGTGCCAGCAGCCTCGGGACAGGGGGCTTCCACTTC.

The rearrangement joins TRBV13 to TRBJ2-1; 14 bases match TRBD2. This CDR3 is built from 16 residues. V gave up 5 bases and J gave up 7 bases; unmatched junction bases: 7. CDR1 and CDR2 from the germline V gene are PRHDT and FYEKMQ (reference sequence). The DNA for the CDR3 is TGTGCCAGCAGCGCGAGACTAGCGGGGGGGTGGAATGAGCAGTTCTTC. Translating it yields CASSARLAGGWNEQFF.

The chain is built from TRBV19 and TRBJ2-7; D is perhaps TRBD1 or TRBD2 (6 bases each). The CDR3 spans 17 residues. Per the germline V gene, CDR1 is LNHDA and CDR2 is SQIVND (reference sequence). The V gene lost 3 bases and the J gene lost 3 bases, with 21 bases spanning the gap. CDR3 in amino acids: CASSIRGIGQRNYEQYF. The DNA for the CDR3 is TGTGCCAGTAGTATCCGGGGGATTGGACAGCGTAACTACGAGCAGTACTTC.

Concerning this clone: The junction and the germline gene differ at one end; a read error may be behind it. The J gene is TRBJ1-1, the V gene TRBV7-2; unclear D gene. The CDR3 sequence is 15 residues long. CDR1 is SGHTA and CDR2 is FQGNSA in the germline V gene. The CDR3: CAGSPRSGINTEAFF. In nucleotides, the CDR3 is TGTGCCGGCAGCCCCCGTTCGGGGATCAACACTGAAGCTTTCTTT.

The chain has TRBV6-6 and TRBJ1-3; D remains ambiguous. Trimming left V 6 bases short and J 0 bases short, with 15 bases between. This CDR3 is 16 amino acids long. CDR1 and CDR2 (germline): MNHNY, SVGAGI (reference sequence). CDR3: CASSEQLRLSGNTIYF. DNA for the CDR3: TGTGCCAGCAGCGAACAATTGCGACTCTCTGGAAACACCATATATTTT.

The J gene is TRBJ1-3, the V gene TRBV2; D perhaps matches TRBD1 (6 bases). The CDR3 covers 15 residues. Per germline, CDR1 SNHLY and CDR2 FYNNEI. The germline V and J ends were trimmed by 0 bases and 6 bases, with 12 bases remaining between them. The CDR3 DNA reads as TGTGCCAGCAGTGAAGCGGGACAACTCCTAAACACCATATATTTT. It encodes CASSEAGQLLNTIYF.

This clone was seen just once. CDR3 amino acids: CATSRTIIQGDHATNEKLFF. The CDR3 DNA is TGTGCCACCAGCAGAACTATTATACAGGGGGATCATGCAACTAATGAAAAACTGTTTTTT. This rearrangement joins TRBV15 to TRBJ1-4; 8 positions agree with TRBD1. The germline CDR1 and CDR2 sequences are LNHNV and YYDKDF (reference sequence). The CDR3 is made up of 20 amino acids. Trimming took 2 bases from V and 0 from J; bases not matched to a gene: 14.

This clone was counted a few times. This chain links TRBV10-3 with TRBJ1-2; D may be TRBD1 (6 bases). V shed 11 bases and J shed 4 bases, with 14 bases lying between them. The CDR3 is 12 amino acids. Germline V gene sequence: CDR1 ENHRY, CDR2 SYGVKD. The CDR3 DNA reads as TGTGCCTCCCACCAGGGGTCCTATGGCTACACCTTC. Translated: CASHQGSYGYTF.

Comment on this clone: Other DNA sequences in the sample encode the same CDR3. The V call is TRBV9, the J call TRBJ2-2; the D is unclear. Germline assignment: CDR1 SGDLS and CDR2 YYNGEE. V shed 0 bases and J shed 8 bases, with 2 bases lying between them. This CDR3 spans 11 amino acids. The CDR3 reads CASSVGGELFF. The CDR3 coding sequence is TGTGCCAGCAGCGTAGGTGGGGAGCTGTTTTTT.

This chain uses TRBV7-6 with TRBJ1-6, with a weak D call TRBD1 (5 bases). CDR1 is SGHVS and CDR2 is FNYEAQ in the germline V gene. The length of the CDR3 is 18 residues. Deletions cut 2 bases from V and 7 bases from J, with 21 bases between. The CDR3 is CASSLSALGGVGNSPLHF. In DNA, the CDR3 is TGTGCCAGCAGCTTATCGGCTCTAGGAGGGGTCGGGAATTCACCCCTCCACTTT.